A selection of T cell receptor beta chains follows, all from one sample in a study of regulatory T cells in long-lasting Graves disease. Each CDR3 protein gets one entry after TCRdb re-called the multiplex PCR reads with MiXCR. The sample has 680,000 or so distinct CDR3 sequences; 15% to 20% are singletons. This same sample was also part of a study on T cells in Graves' hyperthyroidism and ophthalmopathy.

Sample: peripheral blood mononuclear cells (PBMCs), taken at new diagnosis, from a patient treated with antithyroid drugs. These receptors came from a woman younger than 45 with Graves disease. The CDR3 runs from the conserved cysteine through the conserved F or W. The D gene is left open where the match is weak. Clone sizes are given selectively: once, few, many, or a class where the clone is expanded.

J gene	V gene	D gene	clone size	CDR3 protein	CDR3 DNA
TRBJ1-5	TRBV30	-	-	CAMGDQPQHF	TGTGCCATGGGGGATCAGCCCCAGCATTTT
TRBJ1-1	TRBV5-1	-	-	CASSLGATVNTEAFF	TGCGCCAGCAGCTTGGGGGCCACAGTTAACACTGAAGCTTTCTTT
TRBJ2-5	TRBV13	TRBD2	-	CASSYRTSGSQRETQYF	TGTGCCAGCAGCTACCGGACTAGCGGGAGCCAGCGGGAGACCCAGTACTTC
TRBJ2-1	TRBV20-1	TRBD2	-	CSARDRGGSSYNEQFF	TGCAGTGCTAGAGATCGGGGCGGGAGCTCCTACAATGAGCAGTTCTTC
TRBJ2-1	TRBV5-1	-	few	CASSLAETVPNEQFF	TGCGCCAGCAGCTTGGCCGAGACAGTACCGAATGAGCAGTTCTTC
TRBJ2-5	TRBV15	-	many	CATSRDSQETQYF	TGTGCCACCAGCAGGGACAGCCAAGAGACCCAGTACTTC
TRBJ2-3	TRBV27	-	many	CASGTDTQYF	TGTGCCAGCGGCACAGATACGCAGTATTTT
TRBJ1-2	TRBV27	-	few	CATLDGVHGYTF	TGTGCCACCCTAGATGGGGTCCATGGCTACACCTTC
TRBJ2-1	TRBV27	TRBD1	many	CASSLSRDRVRRNEQFF	TGTGCCAGCAGTTTATCCCGGGACAGGGTGCGGAGAAATGAGCAGTTCTTC
TRBJ1-2	TRBV25-1	-	few	CASSVGGSDGYTF	TGTGCCAGCAGTGTAGGAGGCAGTGATGGCTACACCTTC
TRBJ1-5	TRBV2	-	many	CASSFSGGDQPQHF	TGTGCCAGCTCATTTTCGGGGGGGGATCAGCCCCAGCATTTT
TRBJ1-1	TRBV6-1	-	many	CASSSGTEAFF	TGTGCCAGCAGCTCAGGGACTGAAGCTTTCTTT
TRBJ1-3	TRBV13	-	few	CASISRTAGNTIYF	TGTGCCAGCATCTCCCGAACAGCTGGAAACACCATATATTTT
TRBJ2-3	TRBV2	TRBD2	many	CASSERLAGVTDTQYF	TGTGCCAGCAGCGAGAGACTAGCGGGAGTGACGGATACGCAGTATTTT
TRBJ1-5	TRBV12-3/TRBV12-4	TRBD1	many	CASRKMGQVEQPQHF	TGTGCCAGCAGGAAGATGGGACAGGTGGAACAGCCCCAGCATTTT
TRBJ1-2	TRBV6-1	TRBD1	many	CASRGLDRGRGYGYTF	TGTGCCAGCAGGGGGCTTGACAGGGGGCGCGGCTATGGCTACACCTTC
TRBJ1-4	TRBV28	-	many	CASSLSSRWEKLFF	TGTGCCAGCAGTTTATCGTCCAGATGGGAAAAACTGTTTTTT
TRBJ2-1	TRBV9	TRBD2	-	CASSVASGTSGYNEQFF	TGTGCCAGCAGCGTAGCTTCCGGGACTAGCGGATACAATGAGCAGTTCTTC
TRBJ1-3	TRBV20-1	-	-	CSAPRGGRSGITIYF	TGCAGTGCTCCTCGGGGGGGGAGGTCTGGAATCACCATATATTTT
TRBJ1-1	TRBV2	-	many	CASISRLPYTEAFF	TGTGCCAGCATTTCTCGACTCCCCTACACTGAAGCTTTCTTT
TRBJ2-7	TRBV30	-	-	CAWRTGGWRGYEQYF	TGTGCCTGGAGAACGGGGGGCTGGAGGGGCTACGAGCAGTACTTC
TRBJ2-1	TRBV6-2/TRBV6-3	TRBD2	-	CASSSTSEPYNEQFF	TGTGCCAGCAGTTCCACTAGCGAACCCTACAATGAGCAGTTCTTC
TRBJ2-7	TRBV20-1	TRBD2	few	CSASMSSGSYEQYF	TGCAGTGCTAGTATGTCTAGCGGCTCCTACGAGCAGTACTTC
TRBJ1-3	TRBV5-1	-	many	CASSPGIGTGNTIYF	TGCGCCAGCAGCCCCGGCATAGGAACTGGAAACACCATATATTTT
TRBJ1-5	TRBV10-3	-	once	CAISGGHTGPQHF	TGTGCCATCAGTGGGGGACATACCGGGCCCCAGCATTTT
TRBJ2-5	TRBV28	-	many	CASSLGGLGETQYF	TGTGCCAGCAGTTTAGGGGGTCTGGGGGAGACCCAGTACTTC
TRBJ2-7	TRBV3-1	TRBD1	-	CASSQLGQGVDEQYF	TGTGCCAGCAGCCAATTAGGACAGGGCGTGGATGAGCAGTACTTC